This TCR beta chain was observed in a study of blood T cells in healthy people across ages. Overall study results and limits: Older age went with lower TCR beta diversity per million T cells, in a roughly linear way.

Together with a sample-barcoded 5' primer, a J-beta primer mix was included in a second PCR lasting roughly 6 to 12 cycles. TCRdb recomputed calls from the 5' RACE reads with MiXCR, one row per CDR3 protein. The sample holds about 640,000 distinct CDR3 sequences; roughly 30% are singletons and the top ten take about a sixth. Remarks on this clonotype: Its target is unknown.

The TCR originated in a woman at least 80 years old in good health. Sequencing was performed on blood.

CDR3: CASSQGSAGGYTF. CDR3 DNA sequence: TGTGCCAGCAGTCAGGGCTCAGCAGGTGGCTACACCTTC. The V and J genes are TRBV25-1 and TRBJ1-2; D perhaps matches TRBD1 (5 bases). In germline, CDR1 is MGHDK, CDR2 SYGVNS. Trimming removed 5 bases from V and 7 bases from J, with 14 bases in between. This CDR3 has 13 residues.